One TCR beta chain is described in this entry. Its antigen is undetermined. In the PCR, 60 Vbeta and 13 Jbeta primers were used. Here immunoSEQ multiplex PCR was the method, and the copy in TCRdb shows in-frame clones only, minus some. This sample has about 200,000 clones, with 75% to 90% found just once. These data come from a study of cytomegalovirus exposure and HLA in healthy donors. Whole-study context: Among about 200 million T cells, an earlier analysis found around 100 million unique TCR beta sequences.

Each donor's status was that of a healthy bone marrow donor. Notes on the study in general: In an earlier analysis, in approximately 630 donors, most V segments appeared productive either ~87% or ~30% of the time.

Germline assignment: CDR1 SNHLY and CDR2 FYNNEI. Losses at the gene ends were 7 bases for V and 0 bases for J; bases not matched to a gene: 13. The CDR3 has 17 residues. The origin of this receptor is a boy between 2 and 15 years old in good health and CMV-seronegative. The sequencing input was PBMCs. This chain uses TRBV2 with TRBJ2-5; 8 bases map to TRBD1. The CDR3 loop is CASNNLRAGGYQETQYF. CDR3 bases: TGTGCCAGCAACAACCTGAGGGCAGGGGGCTACCAAGAGACCCAGTACTTC.